This T cell receptor beta chain was captured by sequencing in a study of Ad26.COV2.S vaccination and SARS-CoV-2 variants. Study results and caveats: Vaccine recipients and placebo recipients showed similar non-spike TCR breadth.

A remark on this clone: Antigen unknown.

Using immunoSEQ multiplex PCR, the repertoire was profiled, and TCRdb retains in-frame clones only, with some absent. The repertoire consists of around 350,000 clones, with about 91% occurring once and the leading ten covering 3% to 5%. This TCR was recovered from a human donor who had recovered from COVID-19. Sequenced here: peripheral blood, sampled after recovery from COVID-19.

CDR3 in amino acids: CASSLTRRGEYGYTF. The CDR3 nucleotides read TGTGCCAGCAGCTTAACTCGGAGGGGGGAATATGGCTACACCTTC. This chain joins TRBV7-3 and TRBJ1-2, with D tentatively TRBD1 (6 bases). Germline CDR1 is SGHTA and CDR2 is FQGTGA. The CDR3 extends over 15 amino acids. V was shortened by 0 bases and J by 5 bases, with 13 bases between the two germline ends.